This entry describes one TCR beta chain. Original handling: Reference gene primer amplification in the assay estimated nucleated cell counts. The assay was immunoSEQ multiplex PCR, and TCRdb's table has in-frame clones only and misses some. D and trimming come from the DNA, and the V and J calls and clone size come from that table. This table holds approximately 260,000 clones, roughly nine tenths found once. Recovered participants had two consecutive negative NP/OP PCR tests, healthcare professional clearance, or symptom resolution. These data belong to a study of blood T cell repertoires in COVID-19. Trimming at V came to 3 bases and at J to 3 bases, leaving 3 bases not matched to a gene. CDR1 MDHEN and CDR2 SYDVKM come from the germline V gene. CDR3 length: 15 residues.

The receptor was derived from a woman aged 60-75 years who had recovered from COVID-19. Sequences were obtained from PBMCs or T cells enriched from blood (not recorded which). This rearrangement joins TRBV28 to TRBJ1-4, with 8 bases lining up with TRBD1. This CDR3 reads CASSFQGAANEKLFF. The CDR3 DNA is TGTGCCAGCAGTTTCCAGGGGGCGGCTAATGAAAAACTGTTTTTT.